What follows are 10 T cell receptor beta chains derived from one specimen sequenced in a study of Graves' ophthalmopathy and Graves' hyperthyroidism. RNA served as the template for amplifying TCR beta CDR3 regions. An initial RT-PCR round employing HTBI primers preceded a second-round multiplex PCR. TCRdb passed the multiplex PCR reads through MiXCR, listing each CDR3 protein once. The sample holds around 1,200,000 distinct CDR3 sequences; 35% to 40% are singletons and the top ten take around 10%. Sequencing was performed on peripheral blood or thyroid tissue (not recorded which). The source is an adult man with Graves' hyperthyroidism.

A few counts support this clonotype. The gene calls are TRBV5-4 and TRBJ2-5; 12 positions agree with TRBD2. CDR1 and CDR2 from the germline V gene are SGHNT and YYREEE (reference sequence). J was trimmed by 5 bases and V by 1 base; bases with no gene match: 6. The CDR3 contains 16 residues. The CDR3 region is CASSLLAGGADETQYF. CDR3 in DNA: TGTGCCAGCAGCTTGCTAGCGGGGGGGGCGGATGAGACCCAGTACTTC.

The rearrangement uses TRBV2 and TRBJ1-5, with unresolved D. Trimming removed 4 bases at V and 0 bases at J, with 7 bases between. CDR1 is SNHLY and CDR2 is FYNNEI in the germline V gene. The CDR3 is 14 amino acids. The CDR3 DNA sequence: TGTGCCAGCAGTGGGGTTGATAGCAATCAGCCCCAGCATTTT. This gives the protein CASSGVDSNQPQHF. Variable domain in full (rest from reference TRBV2 and TRBJ1-5): EPEVTQTPSHQVTQMGQEVILRCVPISNHLYFYWYRQILGQKVEFLVSFYNNEISEKSEIFDDQFSVERPDGSNFTLKIRSTKLEDSAMYFCASSGVDSNQPQHFGDGTRLSIL.

The chain recombines TRBV9 with TRBJ1-1; 7 bases line up with TRBD1. Germline lookup yields CDR1 SGDLS and CDR2 YYNGEE. The V segment lost 0 bases and the J segment 6 bases; nucleotides outside the gene matches: 11. The CDR3 contains 16 residues. The CDR3 region is CASSVGEGQRVSEAFF. CDR3 in DNA: TGTGCCAGCAGCGTAGGGGAGGGACAGAGGGTCTCTGAAGCTTTCTTT.

Many counts were recorded for this clonotype. CDR3 protein: CASSPTGEGNEAFF. In nucleotides, the CDR3 is TGTGCCAGCAGCCCGACAGGGGAAGGTAATGAAGCTTTCTTT. The chain has TRBV12-3 or TRBV12-4 and TRBJ1-1, with 8 bases identical to TRBD1. Trimming cost V 6 bases and J 7 bases; bases outside gene matches: 10. This CDR3 contains 14 residues.

This clonotype was seen ten or more times. The chain has TRBV10-3 and TRBJ2-2; the match to TRBD1 covers 10 bases. Germline V CDR1 and CDR2: ENHRY, SYGVKD. Trimming cost V 7 bases and J 5 bases; bases outside gene matches: 7. This CDR3 region has 15 residues. The CDR3 nucleotides are TGTGCCATCACGGCGGGACAGGGGTCTACCGGGGAGCTGTTTTTT. This translates into CAITAGQGSTGELFF.

Remarks on this clonotype: Mismatch with germline at one junction end may stem from a read error. V usage is TRBV10-3 and J usage is TRBJ1-1; D call uncertain. The CDR3 spans 16 residues. Germline lookup yields CDR1 ENHRY and CDR2 SYGVKD. The CDR3 bases are TGTGCCAGCAGTTTCCTCCGAGATACCGTGAACACTGAAGCTTTCTTT. Amino acid sequence: CASSFLRDTVNTEAFF.

This clonotype was found many times. The chain couples TRBV14 to TRBJ1-1, with D perhaps TRBD1 (5 bases). Deletions cut 4 bases from V and 7 bases from J, with 10 bases between. Germline lookup yields CDR1 SGHDN and CDR2 FVKESK. The CDR3 has 12 residues. CDR3 in DNA: TGTGCCAGCAGCCGAGATCAGGGTGAAGCTTTCTTT. It is translated as CASSRDQGEAFF.

This clonotype showed up many times. The junction differs from germline at one of its ends, possibly a read error. The gene calls are TRBV7-2 and TRBJ1-4; unclear D gene. The CDR3 is made up of 15 amino acids. Germline-derived CDR1 and CDR2 are SGHTA and FQGNSA. This CDR3 reads CASKRALSTNKKLFF. As DNA, the CDR3 is TGTGCCAGCAAACGAGCCCTATCGACTAATAAAAAACTGTTTTTT.

This clonotype was found many times. This chain uses TRBV6-6 with TRBJ2-7; D is uncertain. V was cut by 0 bases and J by 3 bases, with 9 bases left in between. Germline V lookup: CDR1 MNHNY, CDR2 SVGAGI (reference sequence). The CDR3 spans 14 residues. The CDR3 sequence is CASSYSGLSYEQYF. The CDR3 nucleotides are TGTGCCAGCAGTTACTCGGGTCTTAGCTACGAGCAGTACTTC.

This clonotype has a single count. The V and J genes are TRBV7-2 and TRBJ1-4; D is ambiguous. The germline V gene has CDR1 SGHTA and CDR2 FQGNSA. This CDR3 has 13 residues. V was pared by 1 base and J by 11 bases, with 11 bases between. CDR3 nucleotides: TGTGCCAGCAGCTTAGGGTTGGGCGACAAACTGTTTTTT. This gives the protein CASSLGLGDKLFF. Supplemented by reference TRBV7-2 and TRBJ1-4, the full variable domain reads GAGVSQSPSNKVTEKGKDVELRCDPISGHTALYWYRQSLGQGLEFLIYFQGNSAPDKSGLPSDRFSAERTGGSVSTLTIQRTQQEDSAVYLCASSLGLGDKLFFGSGTQLSVL.